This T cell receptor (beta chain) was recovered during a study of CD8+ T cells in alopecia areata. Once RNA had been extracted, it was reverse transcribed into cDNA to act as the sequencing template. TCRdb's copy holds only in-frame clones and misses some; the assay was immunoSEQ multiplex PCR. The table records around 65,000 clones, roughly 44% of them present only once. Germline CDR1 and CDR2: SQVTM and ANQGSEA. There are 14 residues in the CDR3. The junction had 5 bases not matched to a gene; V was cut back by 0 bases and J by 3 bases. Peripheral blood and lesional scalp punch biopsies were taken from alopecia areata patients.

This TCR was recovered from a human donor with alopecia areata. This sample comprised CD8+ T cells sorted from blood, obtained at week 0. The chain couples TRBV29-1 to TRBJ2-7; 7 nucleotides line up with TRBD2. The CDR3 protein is CSVEERELGYEQYF. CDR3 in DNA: TGCAGCGTTGAAGAGCGGGAGTTGGGCTACGAGCAGTACTTC.